This T cell receptor beta chain derives from a study of blood T cell repertoires in COVID-19. Study-level information: Sources were T cells, B-cell-depleted T cells, or PBMCs; the material itself was cDNA or gDNA.

All enrollees were roughly 18 to 95 years old and from 25 or so US areas. Assignments of participants to cohorts depended upon their own reported clinical history. Original handling: Researchers report that nucleated cell counts were estimated from reference gene primer amplification. Here immunoSEQ multiplex PCR was the method, and the copy in TCRdb shows in-frame clones only, minus some. The V and J calls and the clone size are those of that table, but D and trimming were determined from the DNA. Among some 300,000 clones listed, under 90% were seen once. V lost 5 bases and J lost 4; bases outside the gene matches: 8. CDR1 is SEHNR and CDR2 is FQNEAQ in the germline V gene (reference sequence). The CDR3 runs to 16 residues.

Sequencing was carried out using PBMCs or T cells enriched from blood (not recorded which). The V gene is TRBV7-9, the J gene TRBJ2-3, with TRBD2 identical over 11 bases. The receptor's source is a woman aged 45 to 65 who had been exposed to COVID-19. CDR3 bases: TGTGCCAGCAGCCAGCAACCGGGACTAGCGGCAGATACGCAGTATTTT. As protein: CASSQQPGLAADTQYF.